The 21 T cell receptor beta chains below all came from one sample that was sequenced in a study of blood T cell repertoires in COVID-19. The data were produced by immunoSEQ multiplex PCR, yet TCRdb's version contains in-frame clones alone and is incomplete. Of some 150,000 clones listed, around 80% were seen once; the top ten hold under 0.75%. Sequencing used peripheral blood. The receptors were sampled from a man in his sixties with acute or convalescent COVID-19.

The V and J genes are TRBV10-3 and TRBJ2-2; 11 nucleotides agree with TRBD1. The CDR3 is 16 amino acids. From germline, CDR1 is ENHRY and CDR2 SYGVKD. The V and J ends lost 8 bases and 2 bases, in that order; junction bases with no gene match: 7. CDR3 sequence reads: CAISRDRGVNTGELFF. CDR3 bases: TGTGCCATCTCCCGGGACAGGGGGGTTAACACCGGGGAGCTGTTTTTT.

This chain uses TRBV7-9 with TRBJ2-2; 9 nucleotides line up with TRBD1. This CDR3 has 14 amino acids. The V and J ends lost 3 bases and 5 bases, in that order; junction bases with no gene match: 1. Germline values: CDR1 SEHNR, CDR2 FQNEAQ (reference sequence). CDR3 residues: CASSFGTGTGELFF. In DNA, the CDR3 is TGTGCCAGCAGCTTCGGGACAGGGACCGGGGAGCTGTTTTTT.

This chain links TRBV7-2 with TRBJ1-6; 8 bases are shared with TRBD1. V gave up 7 bases and J gave up 7 bases; unmatched junction bases: 6. CDR1 is SGHTA and CDR2 is FQGNSA in the germline V gene. This CDR3 is built from 14 residues. CDR3 region: CASNRDRLNSPLHF. The CDR3 DNA sequence: TGTGCCAGCAACCGGGACAGGCTAAATTCACCCCTCCACTTT.

This rearrangement joins TRBV5-6 to TRBJ2-7, with a weak D call TRBD1 (6 bases). Germline CDR1 SGHDT, CDR2 YYEEEE. V was cut by 0 bases and J by 0 bases, with 10 bases left in between. This CDR3 is built from 15 residues. The CDR3 protein is CASSLEPGASYEQYF. Written as DNA, the CDR3 is TGTGCCAGCAGCTTGGAACCAGGGGCCTCCTACGAGCAGTACTTC.

The chain links TRBV5-4 to TRBJ2-5, with TRBD1 matching over 12 bases. V lost 0 bases, J lost 4 bases, and 4 bases stayed unmatched. The CDR3 runs to 16 residues. Looked up from germline, CDR1 is SGHNT and CDR2 is YYREEE (reference sequence). In DNA form, the CDR3 reads TGTGCCAGCAGCTTGGCCCCGGGACAGGGGGCAGAGACCCAGTACTTC. Amino acid sequence: CASSLAPGQGAETQYF.

The chain employs TRBV5-1 and TRBJ1-2; tentative D call: TRBD1 (6 bases). Trimming removed 2 bases from V and 1 base from J, with 12 bases in between. The CDR3 extends over 15 amino acids. The germline V gene encodes CDR1 SGHRS and CDR2 YFSETQ. The CDR3 spells CASSLDGQSNYGYTF. CDR3 nucleotides: TGCGCCAGCAGCTTAGACGGACAGAGTAACTATGGCTACACCTTC.

The V and J genes are TRBV5-6 and TRBJ1-4; no definite D call. The germline V and J ends were trimmed by 1 base and 0 bases, with 10 bases remaining between them. There are 16 residues in the CDR3. Germline values: CDR1 SGHDT, CDR2 YYEEEE. CDR3 residues: CASSLKPETTNEKLFF. DNA for the CDR3: TGTGCCAGCAGCTTGAAGCCCGAAACAACTAATGAAAAACTGTTTTTT.

The rearrangement uses TRBV24-1 and TRBJ2-2; 8 bases map to TRBD1. The J segment lost 1 base and the V segment lost 10 bases, leaving 4 bases of the junction unmatched. Germline CDR1 is KGHDR and CDR2 is SFDVKD. This CDR3 has 14 amino acids. DNA of the CDR3: TGTGCCACAAGGGGGACAGGGAACACCGGGGAGCTGTTTTTT. Encoded protein: CATRGTGNTGELFF.

This clone was picked up a small number of times. The chain employs TRBV5-5 and TRBJ1-5; 10 nucleotides match TRBD1. CDR1 and CDR2 (germline): SGHKS, YYEKEE (reference sequence). The CDR3 has 15 amino acids. With 3 bases clipped from V and 6 bases from J, the junction kept 6 bases outside the gene matches. CDR3 region: CASSWGQGSPQPQHF. CDR3 nucleotides: TGTGCCAGCAGCTGGGGACAGGGGTCGCCTCAGCCCCAGCATTTT.

The J gene is TRBJ2-1, the V gene TRBV4-2; TRBD2 might be the D (5 bases). This CDR3 spans 15 amino acids. Germline CDR1 is LGHNA and CDR2 is YNFKEQ. The V and J ends lost 0 bases and 10 bases respectively, with 16 bases between them. The CDR3 nucleotides are TGTGCCAGCAGCCAAGAAGCTAGCTCCCCGCGGGAGCAGTTCTTC. Translation: CASSQEASSPREQFF.

This rearrangement joins TRBV6-5 to TRBJ1-5; the D gene is possibly TRBD1 (5 bases). Germline lookup yields CDR1 MNHEY and CDR2 SVGAGI. The CDR3 has 14 amino acids. The V end was cut by 4 bases, the J end by 0 bases, with 7 bases between. CDR3 in amino acids: CASSWGRSNQPQHF. In nucleotides, the CDR3 is TGTGCCAGCAGTTGGGGCCGTAGCAATCAGCCCCAGCATTTT.

This clone was observed once. The chain has TRBV20-1 and TRBJ1-2; D gene ambiguous. The germline gives CDR1 DFQATT, CDR2 SNEGSKA (reference sequence). Trimming stripped 1 base from V and 8 bases from J, with 8 bases between. CDR3 size: 11 residues. CDR3 sequence (DNA): TGCAGTGCTAGAGGCGGGAAGGGCTACACCTTC. Translation: CSARGGKGYTF.

The V gene is TRBV29-1, the J gene TRBJ1-1; D ambiguous. The V and J ends lost 5 bases and 7 bases respectively, with 11 bases between them. Germline V lookup: CDR1 SQVTM, CDR2 ANQGSEA. The CDR3 sequence is 11 residues long. The CDR3 bases are TGCAGCGTTTCCGAGGCCGGTGAAGCTTTCTTT. The encoded protein is CSVSEAGEAFF.

The count of this clone is one. The J gene is TRBJ2-3, the V gene TRBV19; 12 bases line up with TRBD2. The ends lost 8 bases at V and 4 bases at J; junction bases unmatched: 7. The CDR3 is 15 amino acids. In germline, CDR1 is LNHDA, CDR2 SQIVND (reference sequence). DNA of the CDR3: TGTGCCAGTCGGTCTAGCGGGGGGGTAGCAGATACGCAGTATTTT. Translated: CASRSSGGVADTQYF.

The rearrangement uses TRBV5-1 and TRBJ1-1, with D unclear. Germline CDR1 is SGHRS and CDR2 is YFSETQ. V shed 4 bases and J shed 7 bases, with 11 bases lying between them. CDR3 size: 12 residues. CDR3 sequence reads: CASSPLGSEAFF. The CDR3 DNA sequence: TGCGCCAGCAGCCCACTGGGGAGTGAAGCTTTCTTT.

The chain carries TRBV29-1 and TRBJ1-2, with D possibly TRBD1 on 5 matching bases. Looked up from germline, CDR1 is SQVTM and CDR2 is ANQGSEA. Trimming took 7 bases from V and 6 from J, leaving 12 bases between them. This CDR3 has 11 residues. The CDR3 region is CSGMGGDGYTF. CDR3 DNA: TGCAGCGGAATGGGGGGGGATGGCTACACCTTC.

The chain has TRBV7-2 and TRBJ2-3; TRBD1 might be the D (6 bases). The ends were cut back, 4 bases at V and 5 bases at J, with 13 bases in the middle. Germline CDR1 SGHTA, CDR2 FQGNSA. The length of the CDR3 is 14 residues. The CDR3 reads CASSSYRDGDTQYF. CDR3 coding DNA: TGTGCCAGCAGCTCCTACAGGGATGGAGATACGCAGTATTTT.

V and J are TRBV12-5 and TRBJ1-6; D is ambiguous. CDR1 is LGHNT and CDR2 is FRNRAP in the germline V gene. Trimming removed 2 bases at V and 8 bases at J, with 7 bases between. The CDR3 has 13 amino acids. The CDR3 DNA reads as TGTGCTAGTGGTTTGTATGAGGATTCACCCCTCCACTTT. It is translated as CASGLYEDSPLHF.

DNA of the CDR3: TGTGCCAGCAGCCCGACTAGCGGGAGGGCAGATACGCAGTATTTT. It specifies CASSPTSGRADTQYF. The chain couples TRBV3-1 (or the pseudogene TRBV3-2) to TRBJ2-3, with 14 bases lining up with TRBD2. The CDR3 contains 15 residues. Germline assignment: CDR1 LGHDT and CDR2 YNNKEL (reference sequence). J lost 4 bases, V lost 4 bases, and 1 base had no gene match.

In nucleotides, the CDR3 is TGTGCCAGCTCACCACCCCATAGCACCATATATTTT. Amino acid sequence: CASSPPHSTIYF. The V and J genes are TRBV18 and TRBJ1-3; D remains ambiguous. The CDR3 is 12 amino acids. V lost 0 bases, J lost 9 bases, and 6 bases lay in between. Germline V gene data show CDR1 as KGHSH and CDR2 as LQKENI.

This clone was observed a few times. J is TRBJ2-7 and V is TRBV27, with TRBD1 matching over 11 bases. Germline CDR1 is MNHEY and CDR2 is SMNVEV (reference sequence). Trimming took 3 bases from V and 9 from J; bases not matched to a gene: 10. The CDR3 sequence is 15 residues long. Written as DNA, the CDR3 is TGTGCCAGCAGTTTCGGGGGTCCCGGGACAGGGGGGCAGTACTTC. It is translated as CASSFGGPGTGGQYF.